Listed below are T cell receptor beta chains from one sample, sequenced in a study of vaccination effects on CD4 cells after COVID-19. Antigens of these TCRs are unknown. Repertoires were generated with immunoSEQ multiplex PCR, while TCRdb's copy carries only in-frame clones and drops some. The table lists some 40,000 clones, over 60% of them singletons. Sequencing was performed on CD4+ T cells from PBMCs cultured with HCoV-NL63 spike peptides, taken before COVID-19 vaccination. The receptors come from a human donor who had a prior SARS-CoV-2 infection. Both conserved end residues are part of each CDR3. The D gene is left open where the match is weak. Clone size is given for some rows only: seen once, a few or many times, or a class if the clone is expanded.

V: TRBV11-3; size: once; D: NA; J: TRBJ1-1; CDR3: CASSPRGRGAPNTEAFF; DNA: TGTGCCAGCAGCCCCCGGGGCCGGGGAGCCCCGAACACTGAAGCTTTCTTT
V: TRBV28; size: NA; D: TRBD1; J: TRBJ2-7; CDR3: CASSTYYSNRGLDDEQYF; DNA: TGTGCCAGCAGTACATATTATAGCAACAGGGGGCTGGACGACGAGCAGTACTTC
V: TRBV30; size: NA; D: NA; J: TRBJ2-7; CDR3: CAWSVSVLVPYEQYF; DNA: TGTGCCTGGAGTGTTAGTGTGCTGGTTCCCTACGAGCAGTACTTC
V: TRBV5-1; size: NA; D: TRBD1; J: TRBJ2-7; CDR3: CASSLASGQGARGEQYF; DNA: TGCGCCAGCAGCTTGGCCTCTGGACAGGGGGCCAGAGGCGAGCAGTACTTC
V: TRBV7-2; size: NA; D: TRBD2; J: TRBJ2-3; CDR3: CASSLEGKGGRWVRSQYF; DNA: TGTGCCAGCAGCTTAGAGGGGAAGGGCGGGAGGTGGGTGAGGTCGCAGTATTTT
V: TRBV5-1; size: NA; D: NA; J: TRBJ1-5; CDR3: CASSFGQPNQPQHF; DNA: TGCGCCAGCAGCTTTGGACAGCCAAATCAGCCCCAGCATTTT
V: TRBV5-8; size: NA; D: TRBD2; J: TRBJ2-1; CDR3: CASGPWSGGRNEQFF; DNA: TGTGCCAGCGGCCCTTGGAGCGGGGGTAGGAATGAGCAGTTCTTC
V: TRBV5-1; size: NA; D: NA; J: TRBJ2-7; CDR3: CASSQPPGYEQYF; DNA: TGCGCCAGCAGCCAGCCCCCAGGTTACGAGCAGTACTTC
V: TRBV14; size: NA; D: NA; J: TRBJ1-1; CDR3: CASSQLGIRGNEAFF; DNA: TGTGCCAGCAGCCAACTAGGTATTCGCGGGAATGAAGCTTTCTTT
V: TRBV1; size: few; D: NA; J: TRBJ2-3; CDR3: CTSSQDGGDPRDTQYF; DNA: TGCACCAGCAGCCAAGATGGGGGGGACCCCAGGGATACGCAGTATTTT
V: TRBV7-3; size: NA; D: TRBD1; J: TRBJ2-7; CDR3: CASSSQAGGSYEQYF; DNA: TGTGCCAGCAGCTCACAGGCAGGGGGCTCCTACGAGCAGTACTTC
V: TRBV5-4; size: NA; D: TRBD1; J: TRBJ2-7; CDR3: CASSLGQGDEQYF; DNA: TGTGCCAGCAGCTTGGGACAGGGGGACGAGCAGTACTTC
V: TRBV2; size: few; D: NA; J: TRBJ2-3; CDR3: CASTPSWQGTDTQYF; DNA: TGTGCCAGCACCCCGTCGTGGCAGGGCACAGATACGCAGTATTTT
V: TRBV3-1/TRBV3-2; size: NA; D: NA; J: TRBJ2-7; CDR3: CASSPGLSFSYEQYF; DNA: TGTGCCAGCAGCCCTGGACTTTCATTCTCCTACGAGCAGTACTTC
V: TRBV21-1; size: NA; D: NA; J: TRBJ2-1; CDR3: CASSKAERDSSYNEQFF; DNA: TGTGCCAGCAGCAAAGCGGAAAGGGATTCCTCCTACAATGAGCAGTTCTTC
V: TRBV2; size: NA; D: NA; J: TRBJ2-7; CDR3: CASSEQNPYEQYF; DNA: TGTGCCAGCAGTGAACAGAACCCCTACGAGCAGTACTTC
V: TRBV11-2; size: NA; D: NA; J: TRBJ2-1; CDR3: CASSLRRSYNEQFF; DNA: TGTGCCAGCAGCTTAAGGAGGTCCTACAATGAGCAGTTCTTC
V: TRBV6-5; size: NA; D: NA; J: TRBJ1-1; CDR3: CASSYVGGGRAEAFF; DNA: TGTGCCAGCAGTTACGTCGGAGGGGGGCGCGCTGAAGCTTTCTTT
V: TRBV5-1; size: NA; D: NA; J: TRBJ1-4; CDR3: CASSRPDATNEKLFF; DNA: TGCGCCAGCAGTCGACCGGATGCAACTAATGAAAAACTGTTTTTT
V: TRBV7-9; size: NA; D: TRBD1; J: TRBJ2-3; CDR3: CASSLGQAADTQYF; DNA: TGTGCCAGCAGCCTGGGACAGGCTGCAGATACGCAGTATTTT
V: TRBV5-1; size: NA; D: TRBD1; J: TRBJ2-4; CDR3: CASSLGTGLVIQYF; DNA: TGCGCCAGCAGCCTAGGGACAGGGCTGGTCATTCAGTACTTC
V: TRBV7-3; size: NA; D: NA; J: TRBJ1-5; CDR3: CASSLRQDQPQHF; DNA: TGTGCCAGCAGCTTACGACAGGATCAGCCCCAGCATTTT
V: TRBV7-6; size: NA; D: TRBD2; J: TRBJ2-3; CDR3: CASSPRTSGSSDTQYF; DNA: TGTGCCAGCAGCCCCCGGACTAGCGGGAGTTCAGATACGCAGTATTTT
V: TRBV11-1; size: many; D: NA; J: TRBJ2-2; CDR3: CASSPRDNTGGELFF; DNA: TGTGCCAGCAGCCCCCGGGACAATACCGGCGGGGAGCTGTTTTTT
V: TRBV11-3; size: NA; D: NA; J: TRBJ2-1; CDR3: CASSPRTDTYNEQFF; DNA: TGTGCCAGCAGCCCCCGGACTGACACGTACAATGAGCAGTTCTTC
V: TRBV30; size: NA; D: TRBD1; J: TRBJ1-2; CDR3: CAWAWDRAAGYTF; DNA: TGTGCCTGGGCCTGGGACAGGGCCGCGGGCTACACCTTC
V: TRBV4-2; size: NA; D: TRBD2; J: TRBJ2-1; CDR3: CASSQALPGLAGGAYNEQFF; DNA: TGTGCCAGCAGCCAAGCCCTTCCGGGACTAGCGGGAGGCGCCTACAATGAGCAGTTCTTC
V: TRBV11-3; size: NA; D: NA; J: TRBJ2-1; CDR3: CASSFSTASADEQFF; DNA: TGTGCCAGCAGCTTCTCAACGGCTAGCGCCGATGAGCAGTTCTTC
V: TRBV5-1; size: NA; D: NA; J: TRBJ2-3; CDR3: CASSLYPGARADTQYF; DNA: TGCGCCAGCAGCTTGTATCCGGGGGCCCGGGCAGATACGCAGTATTTT
V: TRBV6-2/TRBV6-3; size: NA; D: TRBD2; J: TRBJ2-1; CDR3: CASSRRLAGDYNEQFF; DNA: TGTGCCAGCAGTCGAAGACTAGCGGGAGACTACAATGAGCAGTTCTTC
V: TRBV6-6; size: NA; D: NA; J: TRBJ2-2; CDR3: CASSAPSNTGELFF; DNA: TGTGCCAGCAGTGCTCCCTCGAACACCGGGGAGCTGTTTTTT
V: TRBV6-4; size: NA; D: NA; J: TRBJ2-7; CDR3: CASSDSKSAGASSYEQYF; DNA: TGTGCCAGCAGTGACTCGAAATCTGCTGGGGCTTCCTCCTACGAGCAGTACTTC
V: TRBV7-3; size: NA; D: NA; J: TRBJ2-3; CDR3: CASSLSHGTQYF; DNA: TGTGCCAGCAGCTTATCCCACGGCACGCAGTATTTT
V: TRBV3-1/TRBV3-2; size: NA; D: TRBD2; J: TRBJ2-1; CDR3: CASSQDGTLAGGSGFF; DNA: TGTGCCAGCAGCCAAGATGGAACACTAGCGGGGGGCTCGGGGTTCTTC
V: TRBV5-1; size: NA; D: NA; J: TRBJ2-7; CDR3: CASSYRDTITYEQYF; DNA: TGCGCCAGCAGCTACAGGGACACGATTACCTACGAGCAGTACTTC
V: TRBV3-1/TRBV3-2; size: NA; D: NA; J: TRBJ2-3; CDR3: CARGGGGADTQYF; DNA: TGTGCCAGGGGGGGCGGGGGCGCAGATACGCAGTATTTT
V: TRBV6-2/TRBV6-3; size: few; D: TRBD1; J: TRBJ2-5; CDR3: CASSFQGAQETQYF; DNA: TGTGCCAGCAGTTTCCAGGGGGCTCAAGAGACCCAGTACTTC
V: TRBV7-8; size: NA; D: NA; J: TRBJ2-2; CDR3: CASSIQGNTGELFF; DNA: TGTGCCAGCAGCATACAGGGGAACACCGGGGAGCTGTTTTTT
V: TRBV5-6; size: NA; D: TRBD1; J: TRBJ1-1; CDR3: CASSSKTQGADTEAFF; DNA: TGTGCCAGCAGCTCGAAAACTCAGGGGGCGGACACTGAAGCTTTCTTT
V: TRBV6-6; size: NA; D: NA; J: TRBJ2-1; CDR3: CASSFSASYNEQFF; DNA: TGTGCCAGCAGTTTTTCCGCGTCCTACAATGAGCAGTTCTTC
V: TRBV29-1; size: NA; D: NA; J: TRBJ1-1; CDR3: CSVAGILNTEAFF; DNA: TGCAGCGTAGCAGGGATCCTGAACACTGAAGCTTTCTTT
V: TRBV27; size: few; D: NA; J: TRBJ2-5; CDR3: CASSLSLGETQYF; DNA: TGTGCCAGCAGTTTATCTTTGGGAGAGACCCAGTACTTC
V: TRBV29-1; size: NA; D: NA; J: TRBJ1-3; CDR3: CSVERQGRPRPLGNTIYF; DNA: TGCAGCGTTGAAAGGCAGGGGAGACCTCGACCCTTGGGAAACACCATATATTTT
V: TRBV2; size: NA; D: TRBD1; J: TRBJ1-5; CDR3: CASSETGVQPQHF; DNA: TGTGCCAGCAGTGAGACAGGGGTTCAGCCCCAGCATTTT
V: TRBV28; size: NA; D: NA; J: TRBJ1-5; CDR3: CASSPGATGQPQHF; DNA: TGTGCCAGCAGTCCGGGGGCGACCGGTCAGCCCCAGCATTTT
V: TRBV3-1/TRBV3-2; size: NA; D: NA; J: TRBJ2-7; CDR3: CASSQVGWADYEQYF; DNA: TGTGCCAGCAGCCAAGTGGGGTGGGCCGATTACGAGCAGTACTTC
V: TRBV21-1; size: NA; D: NA; J: TRBJ1-1; CDR3: CASSTRLDRDLFNTEAFF; DNA: TGTGCCAGCAGCACCCGTTTGGACAGGGATCTGTTTAACACTGAAGCTTTCTTT
V: TRBV20-1; size: NA; D: NA; J: TRBJ1-3; CDR3: CSASILGGDPSGNTIYF; DNA: TGCAGTGCTAGTATCTTGGGCGGCGATCCCTCTGGAAACACCATATATTTT
V: TRBV6-5; size: NA; D: TRBD1; J: TRBJ2-7; CDR3: CASSYSDPGGEYEQYF; DNA: TGTGCCAGCAGTTACTCGGATCCAGGGGGCGAGTACGAGCAGTACTTC
V: TRBV15; size: NA; D: NA; J: TRBJ2-5; CDR3: CATSARLGGPETQYF; DNA: TGTGCCACCAGCGCCCGGTTGGGGGGGCCAGAGACCCAGTACTTC
V: TRBV5-5; size: NA; D: TRBD2; J: TRBJ2-5; CDR3: CASSPGTSGETQYF; DNA: TGTGCCAGCAGCCCGGGGACTAGCGGAGAGACCCAGTACTTC